The TCR beta chain under discussion was sequenced for a study of PD-L1 blockade in urothelial cancer. Turning to the study itself: The authors examined blood 3 weeks (second dose) and 6 weeks after treatment start. Blood samples had a median of 141,255 T cells, just under 85,000 unique TCRs, and clonality about 0.074.

Noted time point: pretreatment peripheral blood. Germline assignment: CDR1 SGHDT and CDR2 YYEEEE. CDR3 length equals 17 residues. V shed 2 bases and J shed 4 bases, with 18 bases lying between them. What went into each PCR as a spike was synthetic TCR analog templates. The repertoire was sequenced with immunoSEQ multiplex PCR; TCRdb's copy has only in-frame clones and lacks some. The table records tens of thousands of clones, around 90% of them present only once. This sample comprised PBMCs, obtained around atezolizumab (anti-PD-L1) treatment. This sequence joins TRBV5-6 and TRBJ2-2; the D gene is possibly TRBD1 (6 bases). The origin of this receptor is a woman in her sixties or seventies with urothelial cancer. Here the CDR3 reads CASSFWFVTGSTGELFF. CDR3 DNA: TGTGCCAGCAGCTTTTGGTTTGTCACAGGGTCCACCGGGGAGCTGTTTTTT.